The entry below gives a single T cell receptor (beta chain) sequence along with its context. Per the study methods: Filtering was not the same, since immunoSEQ gave junction-only sequences without quality scores. TCRdb's copy holds only in-frame clones and misses some; the assay was immunoSEQ multiplex PCR. The V and J calls and clone size were taken over from that table, and D and trimming were inferred from the DNA. The table records about 2 million clones, 85% to 95% of them present only once. The entry originates in a study of shared clonotypes between healthy human individuals. V gave up 4 bases and J gave up 8 bases, with 12 bases separating them. CDR1 is SQVTM and CDR2 is ANQGSEA in the germline V gene. This CDR3 spans 12 amino acids.

The specimen was naive CD4+ T cells sorted from blood. Subset specified: CD45RA+ positively selected. The chain recombines TRBV29-1 with TRBJ2-1; a weak D match, TRBD2 (6 bases). This TCR was recovered from a man between 18 and 29 years old in good health. Here the CDR3 reads CSVVRGSDEQFF. The CDR3 DNA sequence: TGCAGCGTTGTGCGGGGAAGCGATGAGCAGTTCTTC.